This T cell receptor (beta chain) was captured by sequencing in a study of T cell responses to AZD1222 COVID-19 vaccine. Libraries were prepared by immunoSEQ multiplex PCR; TCRdb keeps only in-frame clonotypes and omits some of them. The sample carries roughly 110,000 clones, 90% recorded once. Study conclusions and caveats: Repertoire samples came only from after the peak T cell response. An increase in Spike-specific TCR breadth and depth was observed after two AZD1222 doses.

Regarding this clone: The target antigen is unknown.

Losses at the gene ends were 9 bases for V and 5 bases for J; bases not matched to a gene: 2. Per germline, CDR1 LNHDA and CDR2 SQIVND (reference sequence). This CDR3 has 13 amino acids. J is TRBJ2-3 and V is TRBV19; 13 bases align to TRBD2. The origin of this receptor is an adult who received the AZD1222 COVID-19 vaccine. The source was peripheral blood, collected 28 days after the second AZD1222 dose. CDR3 region: CASRTSGGDTQYF. CDR3 sequence (DNA): TGTGCCAGCCGGACTAGCGGGGGAGATACGCAGTATTTT.